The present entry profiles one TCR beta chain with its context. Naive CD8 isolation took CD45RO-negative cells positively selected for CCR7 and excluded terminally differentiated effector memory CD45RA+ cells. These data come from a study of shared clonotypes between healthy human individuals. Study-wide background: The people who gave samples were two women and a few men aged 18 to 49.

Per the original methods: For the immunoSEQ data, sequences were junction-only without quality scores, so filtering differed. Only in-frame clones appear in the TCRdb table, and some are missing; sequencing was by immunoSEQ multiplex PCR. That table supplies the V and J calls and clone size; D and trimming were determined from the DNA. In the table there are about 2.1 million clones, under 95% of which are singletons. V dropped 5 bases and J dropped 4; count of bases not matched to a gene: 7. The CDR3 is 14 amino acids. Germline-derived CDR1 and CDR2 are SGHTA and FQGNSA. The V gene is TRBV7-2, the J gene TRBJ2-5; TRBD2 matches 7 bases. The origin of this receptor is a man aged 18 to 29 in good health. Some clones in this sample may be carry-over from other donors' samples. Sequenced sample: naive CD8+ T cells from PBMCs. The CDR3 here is CASSLIGGIETQYF. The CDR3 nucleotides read TGTGCCAGCAGCCTAATCGGGGGGATAGAGACCCAGTACTTC.